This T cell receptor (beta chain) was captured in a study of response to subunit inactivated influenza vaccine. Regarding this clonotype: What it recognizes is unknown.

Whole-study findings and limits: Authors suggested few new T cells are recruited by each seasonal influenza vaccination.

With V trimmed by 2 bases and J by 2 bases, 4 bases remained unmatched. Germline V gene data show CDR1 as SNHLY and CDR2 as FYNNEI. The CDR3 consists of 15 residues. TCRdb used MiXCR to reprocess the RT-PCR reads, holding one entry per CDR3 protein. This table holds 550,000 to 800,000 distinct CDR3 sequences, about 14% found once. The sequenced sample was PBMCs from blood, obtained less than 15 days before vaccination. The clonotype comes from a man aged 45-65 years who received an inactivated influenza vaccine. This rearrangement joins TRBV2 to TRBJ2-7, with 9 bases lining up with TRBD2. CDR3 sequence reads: CASSEKTSGPYEQYF. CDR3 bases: TGTGCCAGCAGTGAAAAAACTAGCGGGCCCTACGAGCAGTACTTC.